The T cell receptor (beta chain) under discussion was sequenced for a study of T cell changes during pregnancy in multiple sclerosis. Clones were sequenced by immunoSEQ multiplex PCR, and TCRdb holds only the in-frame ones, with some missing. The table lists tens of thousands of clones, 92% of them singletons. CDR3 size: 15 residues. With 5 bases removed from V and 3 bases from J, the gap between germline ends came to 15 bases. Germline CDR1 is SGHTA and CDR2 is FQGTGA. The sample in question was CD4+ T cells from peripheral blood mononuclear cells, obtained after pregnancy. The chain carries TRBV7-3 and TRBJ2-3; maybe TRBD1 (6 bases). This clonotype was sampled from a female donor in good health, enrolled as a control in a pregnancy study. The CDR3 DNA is TGTGCCAGCAGCCCCAACAGGGCATTTACAGATACGCAGTATTTT. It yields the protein CASSPNRAFTDTQYF.